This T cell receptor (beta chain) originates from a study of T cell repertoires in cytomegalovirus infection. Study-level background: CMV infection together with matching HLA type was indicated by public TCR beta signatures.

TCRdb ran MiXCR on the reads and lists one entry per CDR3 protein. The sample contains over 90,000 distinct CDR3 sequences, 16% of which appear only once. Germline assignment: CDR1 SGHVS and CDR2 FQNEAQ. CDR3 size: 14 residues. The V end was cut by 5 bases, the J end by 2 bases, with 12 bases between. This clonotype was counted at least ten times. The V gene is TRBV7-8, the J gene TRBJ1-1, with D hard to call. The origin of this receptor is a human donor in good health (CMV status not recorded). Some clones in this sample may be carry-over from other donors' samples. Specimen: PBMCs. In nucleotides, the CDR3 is TGTGCCAGCAGCGCCCTAATTGGTAACACTGAAGCTTTCTTT. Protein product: CASSALIGNTEAFF.